These 13 T cell receptor beta chains were sequenced from one sample in a study of Graves' ophthalmopathy and Graves' hyperthyroidism. RNA transcripts yielded amplified TCR beta CDR3 regions. Second-round multiplex PCR came after first-round RT-PCR with HTBI primers. MiXCR was run by TCRdb on the multiplex PCR reads, yielding one entry per CDR3 protein. The table records about 400,000 distinct CDR3 sequences, around 18% of them present only once. The sequenced material came from peripheral blood. These receptors came from a woman between 18 and 30 years old with Graves' ophthalmopathy.

This chain uses TRBV28 with TRBJ1-5; TRBD1 aligns across 8 bases. This CDR3 has 16 residues. The trim removed 1 base at V and 1 base at J, leaving 3 bases unmatched. The germline V gene encodes CDR1 MDHEN and CDR2 SYDVKM. The CDR3, as DNA: TGTGCCAGCAGTTTATACAGGGGGGGGAGCAATCAGCCCCAGCATTTT. Translating gives CASSLYRGGSNQPQHF.

This clonotype was counted at least ten times. The chain uses TRBV20-1 and TRBJ1-1; D is undetermined. V was trimmed by 2 bases and J by 11 bases, leaving 15 bases between them. Germline V gene data show CDR1 as DFQATT and CDR2 as SNEGSKA (reference sequence). The CDR3 is 12 amino acids. The DNA of the CDR3 is TGCAGTGCTAGACCCGGTAGGCCGAATGCTTTCTTT. Its translation is CSARPGRPNAFF.

This clonotype was counted many times. This chain connects TRBV7-3 to TRBJ1-1; D might be TRBD1 (5 bases). In germline, CDR1 is SGHTA, CDR2 FQGTGA. The length of the CDR3 is 14 residues. Deletions cut 5 bases from V and 2 bases from J, with 12 bases between. The CDR3 loop reads CASSPGPGNTEAFF. CDR3 sequence (DNA): TGTGCCAGCAGCCCGGGGCCGGGTAACACTGAAGCTTTCTTT.

This clonotype was recorded many times. The gene calls are TRBV25-1 and TRBJ1-1; D unclear. The CDR3 spans 14 residues. Trimming shortened V by 4 bases and J by 1 base, and 10 bases separated the two germline ends. Germline V gene lookup returns CDR1 MGHDK and CDR2 SYGVNS. CDR3 in DNA: TGTGCCAGCAGTGGGGCATCCTGGAACACTGAAGCTTTCTTT. It encodes CASSGASWNTEAFF.

This clonotype has ten or more counts. The V gene is TRBV20-1, the J gene TRBJ1-1; D is uncertain. There are 14 residues in the CDR3. Germline V gene data show CDR1 as DFQATT and CDR2 as SNEGSKA (reference sequence). The germline V and J ends were trimmed by 6 bases and 0 bases, with 14 bases remaining between them. CDR3 amino acids: CSAPPDGMNTEAFF. The CDR3 DNA reads as TGCAGTGCCCCCCCCGACGGGATGAACACTGAAGCTTTCTTT.

This chain links TRBV5-6 with TRBJ2-7; D is uncertain. The CDR3 spans 16 residues. Germline CDR1 SGHDT, CDR2 YYEEEE. Trimming left V 2 bases short and J 0 bases short, with 15 bases between. CDR3 residues: CASSFVSQGASYEQYF. In DNA form, the CDR3 reads TGTGCCAGCAGCTTCGTCTCACAAGGTGCCTCCTACGAGCAGTACTTC.

This clonotype appeared many times. This chain uses TRBV7-2 with TRBJ2-2; D gene ambiguous. V lost 3 bases, J lost 1 base, and 9 bases lay in between. CDR1 SGHTA and CDR2 FQGNSA come from the germline V gene. CDR3 length: 15 residues. CDR3 in amino acids: CASSLSILNTGELFF. The CDR3 region has the DNA TGTGCCAGCAGCTTGTCCATATTGAACACCGGGGAGCTGTTTTTT.

At least ten counts were recorded for this clonotype. The J gene is TRBJ2-5, the V gene TRBV28; D possibly corresponds to TRBD2 (6 bases). The V and J ends lost 7 bases and 2 bases respectively, with 8 bases between them. The V gene's germline CDR1 is MDHEN and CDR2 SYDVKM. There are 12 residues in the CDR3. CDR3 coding DNA: TGTGCCAGCATGAGCGGGCAAGAGACCCAGTACTTC. Translated, it gives CASMSGQETQYF.

The table lists this clonotype with many counts. This chain joins TRBV7-2 and TRBJ2-4; the D gene is possibly TRBD1 (5 bases). Germline loops: CDR1 SGHTA, CDR2 FQGNSA. The CDR3 consists of 16 residues. The V gene lost 4 bases and the J gene lost 0 bases, with 13 bases spanning the gap. Here the CDR3 reads CASSWQGYQAKNIQYF. The CDR3 nucleotides read TGTGCCAGCAGCTGGCAGGGATACCAAGCCAAAAACATTCAGTACTTC.

There are many counts of this clonotype. The rearrangement joins TRBV12-3 or TRBV12-4 to TRBJ1-1; the D is unclear. This CDR3 has 14 amino acids. Trimming stripped 5 bases from V and 3 bases from J, with 13 bases between. As DNA, the CDR3 is TGTGCCAGCAGTCGTATGGGGATCGACACTGAAGCTTTCTTT. It translates to CASSRMGIDTEAFF.

This clonotype has a count of ten or more. The J gene is TRBJ2-5, the V gene TRBV30; TRBD2 matches at 9 bases. CDR1 is GTSNPN, CDR2 SVGIG, per germline (reference sequence). J lost 5 bases, V lost 5 bases, and 24 bases had no gene match. The CDR3 covers 19 residues. Here the CDR3 reads CAWGQEASGTRVTVETQYF. The CDR3, as DNA: TGTGCCTGGGGACAGGAGGCTAGCGGGACTCGAGTGACAGTGGAGACCCAGTACTTC.

This chain uses TRBV6-5 with TRBJ2-7, with TRBD2 as a possible D gene (6 bases). From germline, CDR1 is MNHEY and CDR2 SVGAGI. V was shortened by 2 bases and J by 4 bases, with 9 bases between the two germline ends. There are 13 residues in the CDR3. The CDR3 protein is CASSYRRAYEQYF. The CDR3 region has the DNA TGTGCCAGCAGTTACAGGAGGGCTTACGAGCAGTACTTC.

V usage is TRBV13 and J usage is TRBJ1-2; the D is unclear. The germline V and J ends were trimmed by 0 bases and 4 bases, with 18 bases remaining between them. CDR1 PRHDT and CDR2 FYEKMQ come from the germline V gene (reference sequence). This CDR3 is 17 amino acids long. The CDR3 sequence: CASSLGGGGGSAYGYTF. In DNA form, the CDR3 reads TGTGCCAGCAGCTTAGGTGGAGGTGGCGGGTCTGCCTATGGCTACACCTTC.